This T cell receptor (beta chain) was found in a study of blood T cells in healthy people across ages. Next came a second PCR, run for about 6 to 12 cycles, which used a sample-barcoded 5' primer along with a J-beta primer mix. Tagging of each cDNA molecule was performed by a template-switch adaptor with 12 random nucleotides. TCRdb processed the 5' RACE reads anew with MiXCR; each CDR3 protein has one entry. The sample has some 1.4 million distinct CDR3 sequences; 40% to 50% are singletons. Germline V gene sequence: CDR1 MNHEY, CDR2 SMNVEV (reference sequence). The J segment lost 4 bases and the V segment lost 10 bases, leaving 6 bases of the junction unmatched. The CDR3 has 12 amino acids. Healthy individuals of Caucasian origin from Russia, aged roughly 6 to 90, served as donors.

The genes are TRBV27 and TRBJ2-7, with TRBD2 identical over 8 bases. The TCR sequence derives from a woman between 18 and 30 years old in good health. Sequencing was performed on blood. CDR3 protein: CATGTRLYEQYF. Here the CDR3 DNA reads TGTGCCACCGGGACTAGGTTATACGAGCAGTACTTC.